This record covers a single T cell receptor (beta chain). Under the authors' procedure: Reference gene primer amplification in the assay estimated nucleated cell counts. Some clones are missing from TCRdb's copy, which holds only in-frame ones; the method was immunoSEQ multiplex PCR. V and J calls and clone size are as listed in that table; D and trimming were resolved from the DNA. Among around 150,000 clones listed, about 85% were seen once. This record comes from a study of blood T cell repertoires in COVID-19. For the study at large: Acute and convalescent COVID-19 samples came from the United States, Italy and Spain. PBMCs, B-cell-depleted T cells, or T cells were the source of the cDNA or gDNA that made up the material.

The source material was peripheral blood. The receptor comes from a human donor with acute or convalescent COVID-19. The donor label of this sample is uncertain.

The CDR3 sequence is CAWSTQGPYGYTF. The CDR3 nucleotides are TGTGCCTGGAGTACCCAGGGCCCCTATGGCTACACCTTC. The rearrangement joins TRBV30 to TRBJ1-2; a weak D match, TRBD1 (5 bases). In germline, CDR1 is GTSNPN, CDR2 SVGIG (reference sequence). The V end lost 2 bases, the J end lost 4 bases, and 11 bases lay between the germline ends. This CDR3 contains 13 residues.